This T cell receptor (beta chain) was retrieved from a study of control samples from healthy donors and cancer patients. The method was immunoSEQ multiplex PCR; TCRdb's version includes in-frame clones alone and lacks a portion of them. The table lists around 140,000 clones, roughly 89% of them singletons. Sequencing was carried out using blood. This receptor was obtained from a man aged 18 to 29 in good health.

The CDR3 DNA follows: TGTGCCAGCTCAGGGGAGGGCGAGCAGTACTTC. Translation gives CASSGEGEQYF. The chain uses TRBV18 and TRBJ2-7, with 7 bases matching TRBD2. V gave up 5 bases and J gave up 6 bases; unmatched junction bases: 1. Looked up from germline, CDR1 is KGHSH and CDR2 is LQKENI. This CDR3 contains 11 residues.